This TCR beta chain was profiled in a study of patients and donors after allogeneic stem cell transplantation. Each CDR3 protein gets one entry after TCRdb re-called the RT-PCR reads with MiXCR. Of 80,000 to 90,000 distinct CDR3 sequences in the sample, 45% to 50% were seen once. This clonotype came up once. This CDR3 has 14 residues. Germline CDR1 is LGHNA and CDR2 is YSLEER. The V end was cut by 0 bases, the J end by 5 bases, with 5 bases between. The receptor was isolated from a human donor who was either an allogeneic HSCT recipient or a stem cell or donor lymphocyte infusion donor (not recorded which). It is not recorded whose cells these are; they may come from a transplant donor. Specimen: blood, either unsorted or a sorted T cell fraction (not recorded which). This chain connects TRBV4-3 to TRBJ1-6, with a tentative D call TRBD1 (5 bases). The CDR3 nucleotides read TGCGCCAGCAGCCAAGAGGGGCATAATTCACCCCTCCACTTT. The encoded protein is CASSQEGHNSPLHF.